This record covers a single TCR beta chain. Its antigen remains unidentified. Patients had resection in Japan or China between the mid-2010s and the late 2010s. Sequencing used immunoSEQ multiplex PCR; TCRdb keeps in-frame clones, though not all of them. Of about 6,300 clones in the sample, 65% to 75% were seen once. The data derive from a study of immune evolution from preneoplasia to lung adenocarcinoma. Trimming cost V 9 bases and J 5 bases; bases outside gene matches: 11. Looked up from germline, CDR1 is ENHRY and CDR2 is SYGVKD. The CDR3 spans 14 residues. Overall study findings and caveats: From normal lung to invasive adenocarcinoma, top clone frequencies appeared to decrease.

The sequenced sample consisted of FFPE adjacent normal lung tissue. This clonotype was obtained from a donor aged 70 or older with lung adenocarcinoma. The rearrangement links TRBV10-3 to TRBJ2-5; 8 nucleotides line up with TRBD1. CDR3 sequence (DNA): TGTGCCATGGGGAGTCCTACAGGGGGGGAGACCCAGTACTTC. This translates into CAMGSPTGGETQYF.